The clone carrying this T cell receptor beta chain was detected many times. As yet, its antigen is unknown. The record originates from a study of T cells in Graves' hyperthyroidism and ophthalmopathy. The study's findings and limits: A model of 13 V-J features distinguished ophthalmopathy from stable hyperthyroidism. Among thyroid clonotypes expanded above 0.001, most also appeared in blood.

What was amplified from RNA transcripts were TCR beta CDR3 regions. HTBI primers drove first-round RT-PCR of the TCR CDR3. MiXCR, applied by TCRdb to the multiplex PCR reads, yields one record per CDR3 protein. This sample has around 340,000 distinct CDR3 sequences, with roughly 15% found just once. The length of the CDR3 is 14 residues. Germline CDR1 is SEHNR and CDR2 is FQNEAQ (reference sequence). V was trimmed by 3 bases and J by 3 bases, leaving 12 bases between them. When ophthalmopathy did not progress within 18 months, Graves' hyperthyroidism was considered stable. Criteria for exclusion of patients were uncontrolled infection, other autoimmune disease, pregnancy or lactation.

The receptor's source is a man aged 25-40 years with Graves' hyperthyroidism. The chain joins TRBV7-9 to TRBJ2-7, with a tentative D call TRBD2 (7 bases). Source material: blood. In nucleotides, the CDR3 is TGTGCCAGCAGCTTTGGGGGGGCCCTCTACGAGCAGTACTTC. Protein sequence: CASSFGGALYEQYF.